This TCR beta chain is drawn from a study of blood T cells in healthy people across ages. The donors, healthy Caucasians from Russia, were aged 6 to 90. The CDR3 spans 17 residues. Germline lookup yields CDR1 MNHEY and CDR2 SVGEGT. Trimming pared 4 bases from V and 0 bases from J, leaving 15 bases between. Then a second PCR, running about 6 to 12 cycles, was carried out with a sample-barcoded 5' primer and a J-beta primer mix. TCRdb reprocessed the 5' RACE reads via MiXCR and lists one record per CDR3 protein. The table includes roughly 1.5 million distinct CDR3 sequences, 42% detected once. General study findings and limits: Unsorted PBMCs ruled out conclusive naive versus antigen-experienced comparison. Among long-lived donors, naive CD4+ cells were more numerous and diversity higher than in aged donors. Age showed a roughly linear inverse relationship with TCR beta diversity per million T cells.

This clonotype has a handful of counts. Its antigen is not identified. The chain carries TRBV6-2 or TRBV6-3 and TRBJ2-2; perhaps TRBD2 as D (5 bases). The sample consisted of blood. The source of this sequence is a young woman in good health. The CDR3 region is CASSLHGSTANTGELFF. CDR3 coding DNA: TGTGCCAGCAGTTTACATGGGAGCACCGCGAACACCGGGGAGCTGTTTTTT.